This TCR beta chain came from a study of blood T cell repertoires in COVID-19 (TCRdb year 2020). Some background on the complete study: Samples covering the acute and convalescent phases of COVID-19 were provided by collaborators in the United States, Italy and Spain. The prospective study material was composed of cDNA or gDNA derived from T cells, B-cell-depleted T cells, or PBMCs. A de-identified subject ID, COVID-19 status, age in years and sex were almost always included in the sample metadata. Samples were obtained from the ongoing ImmuneRACE study (first 160 participants) and from 1,000 to 1,500 subjects provided by 6 global collaborators. Deeply sampled blood TCRbeta repertoires from subjects exposed to, actively infected with, or recovered from COVID-19 were included in the dataset. A freely available public database, intended as a resource for researchers studying the immune response to SARS-CoV-2, is where the repertoires were released. HLA class I and class II types, where available, came from metadata supplied by the sample provider rather than from assay-based typing.

Overall results and qualifications from the work: The quantity of clinical and demographic metadata differed by source and by participant and was supplied without curation.

The CDR3 has 15 amino acids, counting the end cysteine and phenylalanine. Just the 45-base CDR3 DNA is kept, in frame starting at base 1. Between the V and J ends, shortened by 7 bases and 5 bases respectively, the junction contains 20 bases. Reading the germline V gene (reference sequence) gives CDR1 MNHEY and CDR2 SMNVEV. As regards this clone: Its binding antigen is unknown. There are no base qualities to consult, and no much larger clone falls within one base.

TCRbeta CDR3 regions were amplified from genomic DNA using the immunoSEQ Assay, a bias-controlled multiplex PCR. On the study's bioinformatics: Within the assay, amplification of reference gene primers was used to estimate how many nucleated cells each sample contained. Sequence reads were collapsed and filtered to measure the absolute abundance of every unique TCRbeta CDR3 rearrangement. Productive Simpson clonality was computed per sample as the square root of Simpson's diversity index over productive rearrangements. TCRdb provides this immuneACCESS table in a form limited to in-frame rearrangements. Some clones are lacking; in checked studies, under half of them reflect an unresolved V gene, and why the rest are absent is not known. The DNA was the basis for D and trimming; V, J and clone size are from that table. In this sample the table shows a few hundred thousand clones, more than 80% of which occur a single time. The ten largest clones add up to roughly 6.8% of the sample.

One collaborating source in Seattle enrolled patients while the patients were actively infected and followed the patients over time throughout the course of disease. Each collaborating institution followed its own protocols to collect whole blood in K2EDTA tubes. For TCRbeta analysis, collaborator samples were shipped as frozen whole blood, as isolated PBMCs, or as DNA extracted from either sample type. This clonotype originated in a woman in her twenties or thirties with COVID-19, enrolled during active disease. Material: peripheral blood. The V and J genes are TRBV27 and TRBJ2-5; tentative D gene TRBD1, with 7 bases matching. CDR3 region: CASTLSAGGHETQYF. DNA sequence: TGTGCCAGCACCCTTTCGGCAGGGGGGCATGAGACCCAGTACTTC.